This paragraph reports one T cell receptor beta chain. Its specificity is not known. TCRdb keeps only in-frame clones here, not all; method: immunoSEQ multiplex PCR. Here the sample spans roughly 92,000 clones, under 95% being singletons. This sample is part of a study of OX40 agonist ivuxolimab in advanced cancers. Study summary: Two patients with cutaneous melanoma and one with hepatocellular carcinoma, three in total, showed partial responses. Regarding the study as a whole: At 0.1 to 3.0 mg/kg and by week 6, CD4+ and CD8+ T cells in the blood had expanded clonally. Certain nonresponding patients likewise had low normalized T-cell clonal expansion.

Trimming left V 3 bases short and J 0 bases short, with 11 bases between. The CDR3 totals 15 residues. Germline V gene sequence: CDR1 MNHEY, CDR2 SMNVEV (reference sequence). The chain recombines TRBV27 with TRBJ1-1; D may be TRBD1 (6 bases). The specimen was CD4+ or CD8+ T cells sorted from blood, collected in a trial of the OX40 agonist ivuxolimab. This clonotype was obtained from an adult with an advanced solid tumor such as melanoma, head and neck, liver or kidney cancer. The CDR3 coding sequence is TGTGCCAGCAGTTTCAGGGGAGACATGAACACTGAAGCTTTCTTT. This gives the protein CASSFRGDMNTEAFF.